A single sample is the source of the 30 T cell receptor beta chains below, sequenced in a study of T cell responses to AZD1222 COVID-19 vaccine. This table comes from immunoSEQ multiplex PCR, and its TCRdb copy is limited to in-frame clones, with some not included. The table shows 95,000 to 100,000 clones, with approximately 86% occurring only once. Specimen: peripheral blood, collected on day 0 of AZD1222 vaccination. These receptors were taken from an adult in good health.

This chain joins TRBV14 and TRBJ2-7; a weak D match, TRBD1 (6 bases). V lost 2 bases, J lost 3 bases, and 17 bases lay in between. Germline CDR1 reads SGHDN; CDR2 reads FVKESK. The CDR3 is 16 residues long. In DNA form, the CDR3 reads TGTGCCAGCAGCCAAAGTCACGGAGACAGGTACTACGAGCAGTACTTC. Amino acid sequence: CASSQSHGDRYYEQYF.

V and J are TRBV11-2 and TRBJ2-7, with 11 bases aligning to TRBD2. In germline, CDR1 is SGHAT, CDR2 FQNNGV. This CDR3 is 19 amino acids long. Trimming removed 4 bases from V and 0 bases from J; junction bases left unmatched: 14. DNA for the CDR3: TGTGCCAGCAGCTCGTTCTTAAGACCTAGCGGGAGGTCCTCCTACGAGCAGTACTTC. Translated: CASSSFLRPSGRSSYEQYF.

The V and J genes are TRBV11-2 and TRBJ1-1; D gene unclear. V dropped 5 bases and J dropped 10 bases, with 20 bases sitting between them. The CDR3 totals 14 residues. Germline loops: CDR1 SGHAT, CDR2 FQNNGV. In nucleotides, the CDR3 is TGTGCCAGCAGCCCTTCCGGGATGTATAGAGCAGCTTTCTTT. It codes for CASSPSGMYRAAFF. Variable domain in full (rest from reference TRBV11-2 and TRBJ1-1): EAGVAQSPRYKIIEKRQSVAFWCNPISGHATLYWYQQILGQGPKLLIQFQNNGVVDDSQLPKDRFSAERLKGVDSTLKIQPAKLEDSAVYLCASSPSGMYRAAFFGQGTRLTVV.

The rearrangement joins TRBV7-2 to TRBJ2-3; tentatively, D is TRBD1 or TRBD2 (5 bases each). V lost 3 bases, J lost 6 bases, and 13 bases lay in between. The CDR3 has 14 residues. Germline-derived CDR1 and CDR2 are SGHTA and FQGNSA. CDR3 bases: TGTGCCAGCAGCTTGGGACCGTCATGGGATACGCAGTATTTT. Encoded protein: CASSLGPSWDTQYF. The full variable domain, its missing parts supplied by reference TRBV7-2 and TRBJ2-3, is GAGVSQSPSNKVTEKGKDVELRCDPISGHTALYWYRQSLGQGLEFLIYFQGNSAPDKSGLPSDRFSAERTGGSVSTLTIQRTQQEDSAVYLCASSLGPSWDTQYFGPGTRLTVL.

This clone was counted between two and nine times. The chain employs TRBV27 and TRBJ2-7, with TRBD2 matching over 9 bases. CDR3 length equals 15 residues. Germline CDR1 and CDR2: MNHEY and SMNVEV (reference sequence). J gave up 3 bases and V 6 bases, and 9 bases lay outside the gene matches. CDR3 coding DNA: TGTGCCAGCAGATATAGCGGGAGTGCTTACTACGAGCAGTACTTC. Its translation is CASRYSGSAYYEQYF.

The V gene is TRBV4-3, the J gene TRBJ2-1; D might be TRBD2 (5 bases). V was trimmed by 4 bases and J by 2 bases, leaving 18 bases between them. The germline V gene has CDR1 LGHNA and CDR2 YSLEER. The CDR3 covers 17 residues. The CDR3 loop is CASSPWGMSGTYNEQFF. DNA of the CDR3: TGCGCCAGCAGCCCTTGGGGAATGAGCGGAACCTACAATGAGCAGTTCTTC.

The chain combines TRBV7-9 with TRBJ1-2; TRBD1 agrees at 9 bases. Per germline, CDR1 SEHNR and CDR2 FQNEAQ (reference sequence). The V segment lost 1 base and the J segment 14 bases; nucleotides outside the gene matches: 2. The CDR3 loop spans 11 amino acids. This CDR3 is CASSLDRGLTF. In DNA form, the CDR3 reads TGTGCCAGCAGCTTAGACAGGGGGCTAACCTTC.

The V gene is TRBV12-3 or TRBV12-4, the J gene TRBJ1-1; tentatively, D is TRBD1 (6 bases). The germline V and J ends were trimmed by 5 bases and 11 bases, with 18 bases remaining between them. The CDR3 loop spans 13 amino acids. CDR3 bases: TGTGCCAGCAGTAGGGGCCCCACAGGGAGGGCTTTCTTT. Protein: CASSRGPTGRAFF.

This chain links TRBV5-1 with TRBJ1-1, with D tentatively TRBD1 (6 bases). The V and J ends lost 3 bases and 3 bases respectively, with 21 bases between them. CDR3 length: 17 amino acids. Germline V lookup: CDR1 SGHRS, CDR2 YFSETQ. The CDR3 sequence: CASSSAEGRQAYTEAFF. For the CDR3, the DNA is TGCGCCAGCAGCTCCGCTGAAGGGAGACAGGCCTACACTGAAGCTTTCTTT.

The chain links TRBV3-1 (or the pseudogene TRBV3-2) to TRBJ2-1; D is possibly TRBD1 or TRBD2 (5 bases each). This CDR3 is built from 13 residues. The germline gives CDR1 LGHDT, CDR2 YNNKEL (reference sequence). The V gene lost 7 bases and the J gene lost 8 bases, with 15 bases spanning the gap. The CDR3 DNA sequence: TGTGCCAGCACCAAGACTCGGGACCATGAGCAGTTCTTC. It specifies CASTKTRDHEQFF.

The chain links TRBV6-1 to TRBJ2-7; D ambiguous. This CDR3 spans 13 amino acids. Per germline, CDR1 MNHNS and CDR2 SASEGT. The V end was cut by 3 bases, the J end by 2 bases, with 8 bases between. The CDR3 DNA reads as TGTGCCAGCAGTGATGCACTCGCCTACGAGCAGTACTTC. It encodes CASSDALAYEQYF.

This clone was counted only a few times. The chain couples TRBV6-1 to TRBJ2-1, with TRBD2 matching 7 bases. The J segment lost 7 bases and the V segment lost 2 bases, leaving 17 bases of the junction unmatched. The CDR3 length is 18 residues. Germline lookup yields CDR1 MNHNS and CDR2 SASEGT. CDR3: CASSESTVVAGANNEQFF. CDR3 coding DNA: TGTGCCAGCAGTGAAAGTACTGTGGTTGCGGGAGCTAATAATGAGCAGTTCTTC.

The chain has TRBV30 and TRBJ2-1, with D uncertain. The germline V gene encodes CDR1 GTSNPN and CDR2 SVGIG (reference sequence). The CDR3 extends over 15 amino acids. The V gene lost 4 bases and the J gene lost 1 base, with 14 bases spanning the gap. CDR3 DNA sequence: TGTGCCTGGAATCGCAAGGCCACGTCCTACAATGAGCAGTTCTTC. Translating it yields CAWNRKATSYNEQFF.

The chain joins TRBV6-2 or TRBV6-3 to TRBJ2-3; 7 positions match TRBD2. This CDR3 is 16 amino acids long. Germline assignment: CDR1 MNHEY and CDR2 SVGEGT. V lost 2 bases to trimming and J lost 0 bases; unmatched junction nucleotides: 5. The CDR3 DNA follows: TGTGCCAGCAGTTACGGTGGCGGGAGAAGCACAGATACGCAGTATTTT. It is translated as CASSYGGGRSTDTQYF.

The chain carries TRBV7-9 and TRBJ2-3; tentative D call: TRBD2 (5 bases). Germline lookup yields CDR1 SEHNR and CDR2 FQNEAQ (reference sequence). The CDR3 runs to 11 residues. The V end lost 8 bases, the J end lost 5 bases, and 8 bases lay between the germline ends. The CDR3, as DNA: TGTGCCAGCGTTCGGGGAGATACGCAGTATTTT. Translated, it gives CASVRGDTQYF.

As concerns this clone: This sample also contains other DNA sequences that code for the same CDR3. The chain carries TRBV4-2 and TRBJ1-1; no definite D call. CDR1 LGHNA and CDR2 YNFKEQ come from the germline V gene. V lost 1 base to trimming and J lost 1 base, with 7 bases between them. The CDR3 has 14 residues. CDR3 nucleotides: TGTGCCAGCAGCCAAGTAGCCCCGAACACTGAAGCTTTCTTT. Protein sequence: CASSQVAPNTEAFF.

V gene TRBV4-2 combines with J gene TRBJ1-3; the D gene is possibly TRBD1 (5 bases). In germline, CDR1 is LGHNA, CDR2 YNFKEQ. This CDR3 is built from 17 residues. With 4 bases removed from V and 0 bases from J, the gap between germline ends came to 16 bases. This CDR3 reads CASSRLSAGSSGNTIYF. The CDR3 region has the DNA TGTGCCAGCAGCCGCCTAAGTGCAGGGTCCTCTGGAAACACCATATATTTT.

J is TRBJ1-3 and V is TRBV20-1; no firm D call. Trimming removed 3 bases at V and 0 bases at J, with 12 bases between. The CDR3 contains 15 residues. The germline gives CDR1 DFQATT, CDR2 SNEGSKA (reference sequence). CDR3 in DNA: TGCAGTGCTAGTGCCCAGGTTCGCTCTGGAAACACCATATATTTT. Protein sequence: CSASAQVRSGNTIYF.

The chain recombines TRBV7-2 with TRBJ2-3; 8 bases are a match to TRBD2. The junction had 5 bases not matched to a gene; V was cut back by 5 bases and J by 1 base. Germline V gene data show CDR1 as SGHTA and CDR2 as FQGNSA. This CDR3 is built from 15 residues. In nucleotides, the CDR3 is TGTGCCAGCAGCCCGACGGGGGGGGGCACAGATACGCAGTATTTT. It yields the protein CASSPTGGGTDTQYF.

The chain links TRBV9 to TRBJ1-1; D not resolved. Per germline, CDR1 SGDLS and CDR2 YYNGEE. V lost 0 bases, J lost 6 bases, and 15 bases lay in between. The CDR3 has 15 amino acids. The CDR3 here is CASSVGLSGHPEAFF. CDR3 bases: TGTGCCAGCAGCGTAGGGCTCTCCGGCCATCCTGAAGCTTTCTTT.

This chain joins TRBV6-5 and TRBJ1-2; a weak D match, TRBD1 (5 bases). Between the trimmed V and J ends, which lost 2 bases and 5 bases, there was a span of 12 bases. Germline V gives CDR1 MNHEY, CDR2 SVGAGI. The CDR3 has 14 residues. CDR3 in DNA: TGTGCCAGCAGTTACGCCGACAGCACATATGGCTACACCTTC. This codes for CASSYADSTYGYTF.

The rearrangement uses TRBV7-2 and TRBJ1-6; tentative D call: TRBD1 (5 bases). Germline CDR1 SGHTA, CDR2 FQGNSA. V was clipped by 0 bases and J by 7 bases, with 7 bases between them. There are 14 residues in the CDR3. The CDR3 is CASSLAGANSPLHF. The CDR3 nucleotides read TGTGCCAGCAGCTTAGCAGGGGCCAATTCACCCCTCCACTTT.

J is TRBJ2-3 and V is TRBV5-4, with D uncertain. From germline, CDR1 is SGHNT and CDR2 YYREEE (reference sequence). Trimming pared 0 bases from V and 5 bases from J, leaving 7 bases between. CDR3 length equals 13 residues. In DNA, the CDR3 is TGTGCCAGCAGCTTGGCTTGGGGAGATACGCAGTATTTT. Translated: CASSLAWGDTQYF. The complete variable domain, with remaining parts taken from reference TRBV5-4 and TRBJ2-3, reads ETGVTQSPTHLIKTRGQQVTLRCSSQSGHNTVSWYQQALGQGPQFIFQYYREEENGRGNFPPRFSGLQFPNYSSELNVNALELDDSALYLCASSLAWGDTQYFGPGTRLTVL.

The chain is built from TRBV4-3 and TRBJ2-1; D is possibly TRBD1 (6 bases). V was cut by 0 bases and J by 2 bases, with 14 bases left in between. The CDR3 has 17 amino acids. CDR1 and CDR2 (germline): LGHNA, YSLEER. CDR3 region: CASSQDYTTGPYNEQFF. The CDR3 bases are TGCGCCAGCAGCCAAGATTATACCACAGGGCCCTACAATGAGCAGTTCTTC.

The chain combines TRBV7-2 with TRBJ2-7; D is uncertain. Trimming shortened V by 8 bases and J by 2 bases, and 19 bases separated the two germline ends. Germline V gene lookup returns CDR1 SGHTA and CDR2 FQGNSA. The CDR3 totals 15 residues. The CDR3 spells CASAPSPRATYEQYF. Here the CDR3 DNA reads TGTGCCAGCGCCCCCAGCCCCCGGGCCACCTACGAGCAGTACTTC. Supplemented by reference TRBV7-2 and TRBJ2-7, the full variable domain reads GAGVSQSPSNKVTEKGKDVELRCDPISGHTALYWYRQSLGQGLEFLIYFQGNSAPDKSGLPSDRFSAERTGGSVSTLTIQRTQQEDSAVYLCASAPSPRATYEQYFGPGTRLTVT.

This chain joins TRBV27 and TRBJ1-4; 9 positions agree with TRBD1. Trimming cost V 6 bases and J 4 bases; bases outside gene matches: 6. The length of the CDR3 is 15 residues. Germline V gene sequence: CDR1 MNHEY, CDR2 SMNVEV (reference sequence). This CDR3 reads CASRVPGQGNEKLFF. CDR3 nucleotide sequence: TGTGCCAGCAGGGTCCCGGGACAGGGTAATGAAAAACTGTTTTTT.

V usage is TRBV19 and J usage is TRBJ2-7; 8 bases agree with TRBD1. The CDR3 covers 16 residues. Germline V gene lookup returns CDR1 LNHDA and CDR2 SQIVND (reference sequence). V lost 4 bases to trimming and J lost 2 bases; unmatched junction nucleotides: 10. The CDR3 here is CASSTDRGSRPYEQYF. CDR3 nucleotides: TGTGCCAGTAGTACCGACAGGGGATCGAGGCCCTACGAGCAGTACTTC. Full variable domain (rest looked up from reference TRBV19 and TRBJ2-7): DGGITQSPKYLFRKEGQNVTLSCEQNLNHDAMYWYRQDPGQGLRLIYYSQIVNDFQKGDIAEGYSVSREKKESFPLTVTSAQKNPTAFYLCASSTDRGSRPYEQYFGPGTRLTVT.

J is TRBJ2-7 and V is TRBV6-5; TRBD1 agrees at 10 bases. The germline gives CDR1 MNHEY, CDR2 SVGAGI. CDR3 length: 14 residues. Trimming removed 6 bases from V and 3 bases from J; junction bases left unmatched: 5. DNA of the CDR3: TGTGCCAGCAGCCGATGGACAGGGGGCTACGAGCAGTACTTC. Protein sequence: CASSRWTGGYEQYF.

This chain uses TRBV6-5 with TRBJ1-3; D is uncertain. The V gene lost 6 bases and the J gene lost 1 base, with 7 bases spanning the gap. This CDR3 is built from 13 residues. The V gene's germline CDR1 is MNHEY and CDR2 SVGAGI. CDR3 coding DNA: TGTGCCAGCAGGTATCTGTCTGGAAACACCATATATTTT. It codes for CASRYLSGNTIYF.

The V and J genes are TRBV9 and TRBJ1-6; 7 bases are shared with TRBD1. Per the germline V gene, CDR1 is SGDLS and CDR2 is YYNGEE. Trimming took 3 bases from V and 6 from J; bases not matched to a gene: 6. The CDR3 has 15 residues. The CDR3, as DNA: TGTGCCAGCAGCGCCACAGGGGCGATTAATTCACCCCTCCACTTT. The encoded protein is CASSATGAINSPLHF.